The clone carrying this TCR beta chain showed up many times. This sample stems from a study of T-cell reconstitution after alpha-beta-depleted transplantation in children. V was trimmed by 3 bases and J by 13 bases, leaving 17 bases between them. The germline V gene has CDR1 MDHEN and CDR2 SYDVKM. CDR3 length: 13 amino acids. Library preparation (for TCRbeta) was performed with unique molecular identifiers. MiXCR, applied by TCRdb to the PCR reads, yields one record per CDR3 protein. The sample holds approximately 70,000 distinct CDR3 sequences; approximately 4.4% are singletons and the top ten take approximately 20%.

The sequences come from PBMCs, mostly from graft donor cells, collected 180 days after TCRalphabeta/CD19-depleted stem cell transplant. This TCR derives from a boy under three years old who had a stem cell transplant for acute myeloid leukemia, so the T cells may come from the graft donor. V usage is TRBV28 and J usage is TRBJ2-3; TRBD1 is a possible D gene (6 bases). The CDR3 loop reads CASSFRGPPSEYF. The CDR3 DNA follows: TGTGCCAGCAGTTTCAGGGGACCCCCCTCGGAGTATTTT. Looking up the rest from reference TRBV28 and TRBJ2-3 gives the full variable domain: DVKVTQSSRYLVKRTGEKVFLECVQDMDHENMFWYRQDPGLGLRLIYFSYDVKMKEKGDIPEGYSVSREKKERFSLILESASTNQTSMYLCASSFRGPPSEYFGPGTRLTVL.